These 16 T cell receptor beta chains share one sample of origin, sequenced in a study of blood T cell repertoires in COVID-19. The method was immunoSEQ multiplex PCR; TCRdb's version includes in-frame clones alone and lacks a portion of them. In the table there are about 70,000 clones, 80% of which are singletons. What was sequenced was peripheral blood. These receptors were collected from a man aged 65 to 85 who had recovered from COVID-19.

J is TRBJ2-5 and V is TRBV6-5, with D tentatively TRBD2 (6 bases). The CDR3 loop spans 13 amino acids. The V end was cut by 4 bases, the J end by 3 bases, with 9 bases between. Germline V gene sequence: CDR1 MNHEY, CDR2 SVGAGI. CDR3 in DNA: TGTGCCAGCAGTTTGGGGACTGAAGAGACCCAGTACTTC. Protein sequence: CASSLGTEETQYF.

The J gene is TRBJ2-7, the V gene TRBV5-1; 7 bases are a match to TRBD2. The germline V gene encodes CDR1 SGHRS and CDR2 YFSETQ. The CDR3 sequence is 15 residues long. V dropped 4 bases and J dropped 0; count of bases not matched to a gene: 7. CDR3 bases: TGCGCCAGCAGCCTCTCCCTAGCGGCCTCCTACGAGCAGTACTTC. It codes for CASSLSLAASYEQYF.

The chain links TRBV12-3 or TRBV12-4 to TRBJ2-5; possible D gene TRBD2, 5 bases. This CDR3 spans 13 amino acids. V was pared by 3 bases and J by 5 bases, with 10 bases between. CDR3 in amino acids: CASSFRGSETQYF. The CDR3 coding sequence is TGTGCCAGCAGTTTTCGGGGTTCGGAGACCCAGTACTTC.

This chain uses TRBV3-1 (or the pseudogene TRBV3-2) with TRBJ2-3; 8 bases map to TRBD1. This CDR3 is 16 amino acids long. V shed 4 bases, J shed 7 bases, and the junction held 13 bases outside the gene matches. The germline V gene has CDR1 LGHDT and CDR2 YNNKEL (reference sequence). As DNA, the CDR3 is TGTGCCAGCAGCCCCATGGGGGACAGGCTATCCTATACGCAGTATTTT. This codes for CASSPMGDRLSYTQYF.

J is TRBJ1-4 and V is TRBV6-1; D is undetermined. Germline loops: CDR1 MNHNS, CDR2 SASEGT. There are 14 residues in the CDR3. Deletions cut 2 bases from V and 2 bases from J, with 6 bases between. CDR3 DNA: TGTGCCAGCAGTGAACCCGGGACTAATGAAAAACTGTTTTTT. Its translation is CASSEPGTNEKLFF.

This clone was seen just once. The chain links TRBV9 to TRBJ2-7; 9 bases map to TRBD1. The germline V gene has CDR1 SGDLS and CDR2 YYNGEE. Unmatched junction bases numbered 9, after V lost 2 bases and J lost 6 bases. This CDR3 comprises 15 residues. The CDR3 coding sequence is TGTGCCAGCAGCGTGGGCGCGGACAGGGGAAGCGAGCAGTACTTC. Translating it yields CASSVGADRGSEQYF.

The chain employs TRBV25-1 and TRBJ2-3; tentative D call: TRBD2 (5 bases). Germline V lookup: CDR1 MGHDK, CDR2 SYGVNS. Trimming stripped 6 bases from V and 4 bases from J, with 14 bases between. The CDR3 loop spans 14 amino acids. The CDR3 loop reads CASRRGFNADTQYF. The CDR3 nucleotides are TGTGCCAGCAGACGGGGATTTAACGCAGATACGCAGTATTTT.

The rearrangement links TRBV7-9 to TRBJ2-5, with 7 bases that match TRBD1. This CDR3 has 15 amino acids. The junction had 7 bases not matched to a gene; V was cut back by 5 bases and J by 1 base. The germline CDR1 and CDR2 sequences are SEHNR and FQNEAQ (reference sequence). CDR3 DNA: TGTGCCAGCAGCGTAGGGGACAGAAGCCAAGAGACCCAGTACTTC. Protein product: CASSVGDRSQETQYF.

The chain joins TRBV24-1 to TRBJ1-5, with TRBD1 matching 8 bases. CDR3 length: 15 amino acids. Trimming removed 3 bases from V and 2 bases from J; junction bases left unmatched: 2. Germline CDR1 reads KGHDR; CDR2 reads SFDVKD. The CDR3 nucleotides read TGTGCCACCAGTGATGCACAGGGGGGCAATCAGCCCCAGCATTTT. This encodes CATSDAQGGNQPQHF.

As DNA, the CDR3 is TGTGCCAGTAGTACGCCGACAGAATATACTATGACTTGGGGCTACACCTTC. Translated, it gives CASSTPTEYTMTWGYTF. This chain joins TRBV19 and TRBJ1-2; D perhaps matches TRBD1 (5 bases). The CDR3 extends over 17 amino acids. Germline lookup yields CDR1 LNHDA and CDR2 SQIVND (reference sequence). With 4 bases removed from V and 8 bases from J, the gap between germline ends came to 26 bases.

The genes are TRBV7-9 and TRBJ2-2, with 8 bases aligning to TRBD2. The germline CDR1 and CDR2 sequences are SEHNR and FQNEAQ (reference sequence). V gave up 5 bases and J gave up 2 bases; unmatched junction bases: 13. The CDR3 runs 18 residues. CDR3 in DNA: TGTGCCAGCAGCCCCGTCGGTAGTCGGGGGGGTAACACCGGGGAGCTGTTTTTT. This gives the protein CASSPVGSRGGNTGELFF.

Worth noting for this clone: The germline gene is not matched at one end of the junction; a read error may be the cause. This chain uses TRBV6-1 with TRBJ2-1, with 14 bases that match TRBD2. CDR1 and CDR2 from the germline V gene are MNHNS and SASEGT. The CDR3 is 16 amino acids. This CDR3 reads CASREGRTSGRNEQFF. CDR3 DNA: TGTGCCAGCAGAGAAGGACGGACTAGCGGGAGGAATGAGCAGTTCTTC.

The chain joins TRBV6-6 to TRBJ2-5; 9 bases line up with TRBD1. This CDR3 comprises 16 residues. Trimming removed 4 bases from V and 0 bases from J; junction bases left unmatched: 6. Germline CDR1 reads MNHNY; CDR2 reads SVGAGI (reference sequence). CDR3 sequence (DNA): TGTGCCAGCAGTTCCAGGACAGGGGCCCACCAAGAGACCCAGTACTTC. Its protein is CASSSRTGAHQETQYF.

The V gene is TRBV19, the J gene TRBJ2-7; the match to TRBD1 covers 8 bases. The CDR3 has 14 residues. The ends lost 5 bases at V and 6 bases at J; junction bases unmatched: 9. The germline V gene has CDR1 LNHDA and CDR2 SQIVND (reference sequence). Here the CDR3 reads CASSFFGQGGEQYF. Written as DNA, the CDR3 is TGTGCCAGTAGTTTTTTCGGACAGGGCGGCGAGCAGTACTTC.

The chain combines TRBV6-6 with TRBJ2-3; maybe TRBD2 (5 bases). Germline V lookup: CDR1 MNHNY, CDR2 SVGAGI (reference sequence). V was trimmed by 5 bases and J by 5 bases, leaving 14 bases between them. This CDR3 is 14 amino acids long. The CDR3 spells CASSLRSGGDTQYF. CDR3 DNA sequence: TGTGCCAGCAGTCTCCGAAGCGGAGGAGATACGCAGTATTTT.

The V call is TRBV7-9, the J call TRBJ2-5; the match to TRBD1 covers 8 bases. The CDR3 is 14 amino acids. Germline CDR1 reads SEHNR; CDR2 reads FQNEAQ (reference sequence). V was pared by 5 bases and J by 4 bases, with 6 bases of the junction left unmatched. The CDR3 DNA sequence: TGTGCCAGCAGCCCAGGGGGCTGGGGAGAGACCCAGTACTTC. It translates to CASSPGGWGETQYF.